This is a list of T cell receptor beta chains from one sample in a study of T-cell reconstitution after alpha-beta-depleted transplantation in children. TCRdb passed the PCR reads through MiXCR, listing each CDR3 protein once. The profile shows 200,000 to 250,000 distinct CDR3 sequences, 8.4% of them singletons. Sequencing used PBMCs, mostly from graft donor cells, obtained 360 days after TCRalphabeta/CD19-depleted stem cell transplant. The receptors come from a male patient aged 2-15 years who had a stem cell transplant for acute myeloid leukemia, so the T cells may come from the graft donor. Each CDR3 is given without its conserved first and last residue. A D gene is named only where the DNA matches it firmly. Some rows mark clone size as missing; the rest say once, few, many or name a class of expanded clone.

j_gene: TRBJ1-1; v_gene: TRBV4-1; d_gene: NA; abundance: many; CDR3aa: ASSYEGFSEAF
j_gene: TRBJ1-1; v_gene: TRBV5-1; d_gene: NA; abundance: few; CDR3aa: ASSLEPTKGGNTEAF
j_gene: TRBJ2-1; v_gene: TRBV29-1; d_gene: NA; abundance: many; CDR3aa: SVRPRAPGQSLYNEQF
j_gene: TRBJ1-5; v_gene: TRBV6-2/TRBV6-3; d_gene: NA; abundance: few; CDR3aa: ASSYRAGRQPQH
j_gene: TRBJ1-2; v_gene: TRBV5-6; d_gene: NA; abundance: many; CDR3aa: ASSFSDLALYGYT
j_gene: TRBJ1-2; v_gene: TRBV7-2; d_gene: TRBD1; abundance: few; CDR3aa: ASSLVQGVGRYGYT
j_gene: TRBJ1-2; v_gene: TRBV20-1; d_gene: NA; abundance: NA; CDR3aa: SAREGAEGYT
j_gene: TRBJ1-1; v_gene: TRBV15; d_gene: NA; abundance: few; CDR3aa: ATSRDPPVGGGTEAF
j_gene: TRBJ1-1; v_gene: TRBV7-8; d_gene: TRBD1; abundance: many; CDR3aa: ASSNIRGMNTEAF
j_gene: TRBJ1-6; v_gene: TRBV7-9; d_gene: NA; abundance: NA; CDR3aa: ASSPGTLSYNSPLH
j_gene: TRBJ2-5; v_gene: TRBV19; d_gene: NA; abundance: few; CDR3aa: AQPGVRWTQY
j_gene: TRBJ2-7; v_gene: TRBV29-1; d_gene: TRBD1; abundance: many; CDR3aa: SAQTHRGLYEQY
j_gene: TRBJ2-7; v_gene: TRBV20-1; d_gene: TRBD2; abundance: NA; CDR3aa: SARGEDSGRALLREQY
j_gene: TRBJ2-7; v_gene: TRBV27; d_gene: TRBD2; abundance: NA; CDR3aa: ASSIREGSSYEQY
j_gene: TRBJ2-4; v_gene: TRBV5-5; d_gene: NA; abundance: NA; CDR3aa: ASSFAGLLITKNIQY
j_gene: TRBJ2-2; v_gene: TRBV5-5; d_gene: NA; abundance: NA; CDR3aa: ASSLQFGEVGTGELF
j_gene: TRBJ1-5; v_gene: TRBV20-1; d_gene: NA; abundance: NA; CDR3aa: SARTAGGSNQPQH
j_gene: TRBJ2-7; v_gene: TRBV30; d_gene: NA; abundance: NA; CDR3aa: AWSVMSGTYEQY
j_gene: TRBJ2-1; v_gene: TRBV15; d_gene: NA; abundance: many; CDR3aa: ATSRDSGASRLNEQF
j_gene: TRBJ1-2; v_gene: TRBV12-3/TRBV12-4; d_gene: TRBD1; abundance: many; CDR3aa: ASRAGGYGYT
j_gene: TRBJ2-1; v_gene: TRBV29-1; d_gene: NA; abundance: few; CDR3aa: SVEVEEQF
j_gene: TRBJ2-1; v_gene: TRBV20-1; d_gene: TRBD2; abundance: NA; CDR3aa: SARDQLAGRNEQF
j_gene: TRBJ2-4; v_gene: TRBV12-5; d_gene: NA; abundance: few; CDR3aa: ASGIGTDKNIQY
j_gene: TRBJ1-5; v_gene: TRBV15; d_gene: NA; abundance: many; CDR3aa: ATSRVGYSNQPQH
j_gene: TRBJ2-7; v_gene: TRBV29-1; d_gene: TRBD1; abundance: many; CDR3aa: SVGRDRGYEQY
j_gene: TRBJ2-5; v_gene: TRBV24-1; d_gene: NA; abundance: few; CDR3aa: ATSEKGGETQY
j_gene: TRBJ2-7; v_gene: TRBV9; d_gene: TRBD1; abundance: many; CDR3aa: ASSVATDRGTSEQY
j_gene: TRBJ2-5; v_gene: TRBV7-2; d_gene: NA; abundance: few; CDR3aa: ASSSRGGPNQETQY
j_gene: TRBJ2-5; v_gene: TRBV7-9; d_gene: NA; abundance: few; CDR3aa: ASSHSSGLYQETQY
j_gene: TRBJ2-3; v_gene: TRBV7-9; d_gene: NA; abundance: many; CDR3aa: ASSLASDTQY
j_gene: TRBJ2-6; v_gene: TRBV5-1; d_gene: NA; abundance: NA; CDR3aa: ASGPAGANVLT
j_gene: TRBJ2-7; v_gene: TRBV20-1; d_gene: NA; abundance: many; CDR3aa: SARRSSYEQY
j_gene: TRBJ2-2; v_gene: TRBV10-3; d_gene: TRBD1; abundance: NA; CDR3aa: AISESWTGGNTGELF
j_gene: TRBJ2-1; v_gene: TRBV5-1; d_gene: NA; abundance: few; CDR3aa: ASPTDWGSYNEQF
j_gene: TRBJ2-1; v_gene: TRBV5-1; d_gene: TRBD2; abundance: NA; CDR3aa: ASSIIAGPSYNEQF
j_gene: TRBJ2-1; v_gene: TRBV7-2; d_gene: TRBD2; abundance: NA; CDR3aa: ASSLAQRGTYNEQF
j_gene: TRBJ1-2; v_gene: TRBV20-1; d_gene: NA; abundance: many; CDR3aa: SASVGNGYGYT
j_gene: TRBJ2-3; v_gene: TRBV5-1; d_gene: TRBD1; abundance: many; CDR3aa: ASSPATGSLPLTDTQY
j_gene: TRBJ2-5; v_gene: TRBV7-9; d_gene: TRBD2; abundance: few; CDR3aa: ASSLVTSGRETQY
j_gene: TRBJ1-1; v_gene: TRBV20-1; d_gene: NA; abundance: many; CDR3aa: SARAGVSRTEAF
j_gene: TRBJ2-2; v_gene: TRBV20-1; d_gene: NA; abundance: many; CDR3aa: SAYGERDHTGELF